These 5 T cell receptor beta chains were all obtained from the same sample, sequenced in a study of cytomegalovirus exposure and HLA in healthy donors. Both 60 Vbeta primers and 13 Jbeta primers went into the PCR. Some clones are missing from TCRdb's copy, which holds only in-frame ones; the method was immunoSEQ multiplex PCR. This table holds approximately 130,000 clones, over 75% found once. The material sequenced was PBMCs. These receptors came from a man aged 45-60 years in good health and CMV-seronegative.

In this sample, this clone turned up a few times. The chain joins TRBV15 to TRBJ2-3, with 9 bases aligning to TRBD1. Losses at the gene ends were 1 base for V and 2 bases for J; bases not matched to a gene: 4. Germline CDR1 reads LNHNV; CDR2 reads YYDKDF (reference sequence). This CDR3 has 16 residues. Here the CDR3 reads CATSRAGTGYTDTQYF. The CDR3 bases are TGTGCCACCAGCAGAGCCGGGACAGGGTACACAGATACGCAGTATTTT.

CDR3 in DNA: TGTGCCAGCAGGGACACCAGGGAAGAGACCCAGTACTTC. Amino acid sequence: CASRDTREETQYF. The chain has TRBV7-9 and TRBJ2-5; a weak D match, TRBD1 (5 bases). Germline CDR1 is SEHNR and CDR2 is FQNEAQ (reference sequence). This CDR3 region has 13 residues. Deletions cut 6 bases from V and 3 bases from J, with 11 bases between.

This clone was picked up a small number of times. CDR3 nucleotides: TGTGCCAGCTCACGCGACAGTTTCATGAACACTGAAGCTTTCTTT. Its protein product is CASSRDSFMNTEAFF. The chain has TRBV18 and TRBJ1-1; tentatively, D is TRBD1 (5 bases). The CDR3 has 15 amino acids. Trimming cost V 4 bases and J 0 bases, with 12 bases left between them. The germline gives CDR1 KGHSH, CDR2 LQKENI. Together with reference TRBV18 and TRBJ1-1, the CDR3 gives the full variable domain: NAGVMQNPRHLVRRRGQEARLRCSPMKGHSHVYWYRQLPEEGLKFMVYLQKENIIDESGMPKERFSAEFPKEGPSILRIQQVVRGDSAAYFCASSRDSFMNTEAFFGQGTRLTVV.

The J gene is TRBJ1-5, the V gene TRBV2, with 8 bases fitting TRBD1. The CDR3 covers 15 residues. The germline V gene encodes CDR1 SNHLY and CDR2 FYNNEI. V lost 6 bases and J lost 2; bases outside the gene matches: 6. This CDR3 reads CASSDDRGGNQPQHF. The CDR3 region has the DNA TGTGCCAGCAGCGACGACAGGGGAGGCAATCAGCCCCAGCATTTT. Full variable domain (rest looked up from reference TRBV2 and TRBJ1-5): EPEVTQTPSHQVTQMGQEVILRCVPISNHLYFYWYRQILGQKVEFLVSFYNNEISEKSEIFDDQFSVERPDGSNFTLKIRSTKLEDSAMYFCASSDDRGGNQPQHFGDGTRLSIL.

The rearrangement joins TRBV27 to TRBJ2-5; 14 bases match TRBD2. From germline, CDR1 is MNHEY and CDR2 SMNVEV (reference sequence). V was clipped by 5 bases and J by 3 bases; unmatched bases: 5. This CDR3 is built from 16 residues. The CDR3 DNA reads TGTGCCAGCAGTCCGCGACTAGCGGGAGGGGAAGAGACCCAGTACTTC. Translating it yields CASSPRLAGGEETQYF.